The 2 T cell receptor beta chains listed next were all sequenced from one sample in a study of cytomegalovirus exposure and HLA in healthy donors. It was with 60 Vbeta and 13 Jbeta primers that the PCR ran. Libraries were prepared by immunoSEQ multiplex PCR; TCRdb keeps only in-frame clonotypes and omits some of them. The table shows 98,000 or so clones, with approximately 80% occurring only once. The sample consisted of PBMCs. These receptors originate from a young woman in good health and CMV-seropositive.

The chain combines TRBV25-1 with TRBJ1-1, with 9 bases identical to TRBD1. This CDR3 region has 13 residues. The J segment lost 6 bases and the V segment lost 3 bases, leaving 2 bases of the junction unmatched. The germline V gene encodes CDR1 MGHDK and CDR2 SYGVNS. This CDR3 reads CASSDGQGSEAFF. The CDR3 DNA reads as TGTGCCAGCAGTGACGGACAGGGGTCTGAAGCTTTCTTT. Full variable domain (missing parts from reference TRBV25-1 and TRBJ1-1): EADIYQTPRYLVIGTGKKITLECSQTMGHDKMYWYQQDPGMELHLIHYSYGVNSTEKGDLSSESTVSRIRTEHFPLTLESARPSHTSQYLCASSDGQGSEAFFGQGTRLTVV.

The rearrangement uses TRBV2 and TRBJ1-2, with 9 bases lining up with TRBD1. The ends lost 6 bases at V and 0 bases at J; junction bases unmatched: 8. Germline V gene lookup returns CDR1 SNHLY and CDR2 FYNNEI. The CDR3 runs to 16 residues. The CDR3 sequence is CASRNRDRVSNYGYTF. In DNA, the CDR3 is TGTGCCAGCAGAAACCGGGACAGGGTTTCTAACTATGGCTACACCTTC.